What follows are 20 T cell receptor beta chains derived from one specimen sequenced in a study of beta chain features in type 1 diabetes. Which antigens these TCRs recognize remains unknown. Study-wide results and caveats: Among patients with Type 1 diabetes, TCRB CDR3s were moderately but significantly shorter in every one of the four CD4+ subsets.

As every portion of the isolated RNA was reverse transcribed, the sequencing read expressed TCRB transcripts. TCRdb keeps only in-frame clones here, not all; method: immunoSEQ multiplex PCR. The sample records about 240,000 clones, approximately 15% being singletons. Sequences were obtained from naive CD4+ T cells from blood. The receptor set was obtained from a young man with type 1 diabetes.

This clone was picked up a small number of times. The V and J genes are TRBV30 and TRBJ1-5; TRBD1 matches at 12 bases. Germline CDR1 GTSNPN, CDR2 SVGIG (reference sequence). The V and J ends lost 5 bases and 7 bases, in that order; junction bases with no gene match: 9. CDR3 length: 15 residues. The CDR3 region has the DNA TGTGCCTGGGGGCCGGGACAGGGGGCGCGACAGCCCCAGCATTTT. It is translated as CAWGPGQGARQPQHF.

This clone was seen only a few times. The chain has TRBV27 and TRBJ2-3; D is undetermined. CDR1 and CDR2 from the germline V gene are MNHEY and SMNVEV (reference sequence). Trimming removed 6 bases from V and 2 bases from J, with 6 bases in between. The CDR3 loop spans 12 amino acids. DNA of the CDR3: TGTGCCAGCAGGCAGTACACAGATACGCAGTATTTT. Translation gives CASRQYTDTQYF.

In its sample, this clone was seen a few times. The J gene is TRBJ1-2, the V gene TRBV4-1; 8 nucleotides agree with TRBD1. The CDR3 loop spans 15 amino acids. In germline, CDR1 is MGHRA, CDR2 YSYEKL. The junction had 6 bases not matched to a gene; V was cut back by 2 bases and J by 4 bases. DNA of the CDR3: TGCGCCAGCAGCCAACAGACAGGGGTCGGCTATGGCTACACCTTC. This encodes CASSQQTGVGYGYTF.

This clone was counted only a few times. The chain carries TRBV2 and TRBJ1-5, with a possible D match to TRBD1 (6 bases). CDR1 and CDR2 from the germline V gene are SNHLY and FYNNEI. The CDR3 extends over 14 amino acids. Trimming shortened V by 7 bases and J by 9 bases, and 19 bases separated the two germline ends. The CDR3 DNA reads TGTGCCAGCACTCAAGCAGGGGCACAGGGGCCCCAGCATTTT. Its protein product is CASTQAGAQGPQHF.

This clone was counted a few times. The chain recombines TRBV9 with TRBJ2-3, with 7 bases lining up with TRBD2. CDR3 length: 15 residues. After removal of 3 bases from V and 4 bases from J, the junction contained 8 bases not matched to a gene. Germline loops: CDR1 SGDLS, CDR2 YYNGEE. The CDR3 sequence is CASSAMTSTADTQYF. The CDR3 DNA is TGTGCCAGCAGCGCGATGACTAGCACCGCAGATACGCAGTATTTT.

The chain combines TRBV6-5 with TRBJ1-5; TRBD1 matches 9 bases. The germline V gene encodes CDR1 MNHEY and CDR2 SVGAGI. The CDR3 sequence is 15 residues long. The junction had 5 bases not matched to a gene; V was cut back by 6 bases and J by 2 bases. In DNA form, the CDR3 reads TGTGCCAGCAGCAGGACAGGGGAGGGCAATCAGCCCCAGCATTTT. Translated, it gives CASSRTGEGNQPQHF.

This clone turned up a few times. The chain has TRBV30 and TRBJ2-5; D is unresolved. V lost 0 bases and J 3 bases, leaving 8 bases between the germline ends. This CDR3 region has 13 residues. From germline, CDR1 is GTSNPN and CDR2 SVGIG (reference sequence). This CDR3 is CAWSVHNEETQYF. In DNA form, the CDR3 reads TGTGCCTGGAGTGTACATAACGAAGAGACCCAGTACTTC.

This chain uses TRBV10-3 with TRBJ2-3; 9 bases match TRBD2. After removal of 10 bases from V and 6 bases from J, the junction contained 14 bases not matched to a gene. The CDR3 spans 15 residues. Germline V lookup: CDR1 ENHRY, CDR2 SYGVKD. Written as DNA, the CDR3 is TGTGCCACCCTCCCGGGTAGCGGGGGAACCGATACGCAGTATTTT. Amino acids: CATLPGSGGTDTQYF.

The chain is built from TRBV6-5 and TRBJ1-2, with no clear D. V lost 0 bases and J 0 bases, leaving 8 bases between the germline ends. From germline, CDR1 is MNHEY and CDR2 SVGAGI. This CDR3 has 15 amino acids. For the CDR3, the DNA is TGTGCCAGCAGTTACTCGCCCGGGGCTAACTATGGCTACACCTTC. It is translated as CASSYSPGANYGYTF.

This chain joins TRBV6-5 and TRBJ1-3; 10 bases line up with TRBD1. Germline CDR1 and CDR2: MNHEY and SVGAGI. CDR3 length: 13 residues. Trimming removed 6 bases from V and 8 bases from J; junction bases left unmatched: 4. Here the CDR3 reads CASSRDRGDTIYF. The CDR3 DNA follows: TGTGCCAGCAGCCGGGACAGGGGAGACACCATATATTTT.

The rearrangement uses TRBV25-1 and TRBJ2-1; D ambiguous. CDR1 and CDR2 from the germline V gene are MGHDK and SYGVNS. V was trimmed by 5 bases and J by 2 bases, leaving 10 bases between them. This CDR3 is built from 14 residues. CDR3 loop: CASSQRGAYNEQFF. The CDR3 nucleotides are TGTGCCAGCAGTCAGCGCGGAGCCTACAATGAGCAGTTCTTC.

The chain recombines TRBV12-5 with TRBJ2-5; D not resolved. Trimming pared 1 base from V and 4 bases from J, leaving 7 bases between. The CDR3 consists of 13 residues. Looked up from germline, CDR1 is LGHNT and CDR2 is FRNRAP. The CDR3 sequence is CASGLGSGETQYF. The CDR3 coding sequence is TGTGCTAGTGGTTTGGGTAGTGGAGAGACCCAGTACTTC.

The sample holds a few counts of this clone. The CDR3 sequence: CASAGGAGNTQYF. The CDR3, as DNA: TGTGCCAGCGCGGGGGGCGCCGGGAATACGCAGTATTTT. The V gene is TRBV18, the J gene TRBJ2-3, with 8 bases that match TRBD2. This CDR3 comprises 13 residues. From germline, CDR1 is KGHSH and CDR2 LQKENI. After removal of 8 bases from V and 7 bases from J, the junction contained 8 bases not matched to a gene.

The chain recombines TRBV30 with TRBJ1-2; 7 nucleotides match TRBD1. The CDR3 spans 12 residues. After removal of 3 bases from V and 4 bases from J, the junction contained 2 bases not matched to a gene. Looked up from germline, CDR1 is GTSNPN and CDR2 is SVGIG (reference sequence). CDR3 sequence (DNA): TGTGCCTGGAGGGACAGGAGCTATGGCTACACCTTC. Translation gives CAWRDRSYGYTF.

This clone came up a few times. The chain has TRBV7-9 and TRBJ1-1; 10 bases are a match to TRBD1. The CDR3 covers 14 residues. With V trimmed by 6 bases and J by 5 bases, 6 bases remained unmatched. Per the germline V gene, CDR1 is SEHNR and CDR2 is FQNEAQ (reference sequence). The CDR3 reads CASSRQGAITEAFF. CDR3 in DNA: TGTGCCAGCAGTCGACAGGGGGCGATTACTGAAGCTTTCTTT.

J is TRBJ2-1 and V is TRBV7-2, with a weak D call TRBD2 (6 bases). This CDR3 has 15 residues. V was trimmed by 0 bases and J by 1 base, leaving 7 bases between them. Germline values: CDR1 SGHTA, CDR2 FQGNSA. The CDR3 DNA is TGTGCCAGCAGCTTAGCGGAGGGTTCCTACAATGAGCAGTTCTTC. It codes for CASSLAEGSYNEQFF.

This clone was seen more than once but under ten times. This sequence joins TRBV5-1 and TRBJ2-3; the match to TRBD1 covers 8 bases. The CDR3 loop spans 15 amino acids. Germline V gives CDR1 SGHRS, CDR2 YFSETQ. The V gene end was trimmed by 4 bases and the J gene end by 5 bases; junction bases not matched to a gene: 9. CDR3 in amino acids: CASSLETGVLDTQYF. The DNA for the CDR3 is TGCGCCAGCAGCCTGGAGACAGGGGTTTTAGATACGCAGTATTTT. The variable domain in full, completed from reference TRBV5-1 and TRBJ2-3, reads KAGVTQTPRYLIKTRGQQVTLSCSPISGHRSVSWYQQTPGQGLQFLFEYFSETQRNKGNFPGRFSGRQFSNSRSEMNVSTLELGDSALYLCASSLETGVLDTQYFGPGTRLTVL.

V gene TRBV4-2 combines with J gene TRBJ1-5; TRBD1 aligns across 7 bases. V lost 2 bases and J lost 0; bases outside the gene matches: 7. Germline V gene data show CDR1 as LGHNA and CDR2 as YNFKEQ. CDR3 length equals 17 residues. The CDR3 is CASSQSTGTDSNQPQHF. DNA for the CDR3: TGTGCCAGCAGCCAATCCACGGGGACAGATAGCAATCAGCCCCAGCATTTT.

The rearrangement links TRBV11-3 to TRBJ1-1; tentative D call: TRBD1 (6 bases). Germline values: CDR1 SGHNT, CDR2 YENEEA. V was cut by 4 bases and J by 5 bases, with 14 bases left in between. The CDR3 is 14 residues long. CDR3 nucleotide sequence: TGTGCCAGCAGCTCATACAGGGTAGGGACTGAAGCTTTCTTT. Residues: CASSSYRVGTEAFF.

This clone has more than one count but fewer than ten. The chain combines TRBV18 with TRBJ2-1, with 7 bases matching TRBD1. The CDR3 runs to 14 residues. Germline V gives CDR1 KGHSH, CDR2 LQKENI. The V and J ends lost 3 bases and 2 bases, in that order; junction bases with no gene match: 1. CDR3 bases: TGTGCCAGCTCACCGGACAGGACCTACAATGAGCAGTTCTTC. Translated, it gives CASSPDRTYNEQFF.